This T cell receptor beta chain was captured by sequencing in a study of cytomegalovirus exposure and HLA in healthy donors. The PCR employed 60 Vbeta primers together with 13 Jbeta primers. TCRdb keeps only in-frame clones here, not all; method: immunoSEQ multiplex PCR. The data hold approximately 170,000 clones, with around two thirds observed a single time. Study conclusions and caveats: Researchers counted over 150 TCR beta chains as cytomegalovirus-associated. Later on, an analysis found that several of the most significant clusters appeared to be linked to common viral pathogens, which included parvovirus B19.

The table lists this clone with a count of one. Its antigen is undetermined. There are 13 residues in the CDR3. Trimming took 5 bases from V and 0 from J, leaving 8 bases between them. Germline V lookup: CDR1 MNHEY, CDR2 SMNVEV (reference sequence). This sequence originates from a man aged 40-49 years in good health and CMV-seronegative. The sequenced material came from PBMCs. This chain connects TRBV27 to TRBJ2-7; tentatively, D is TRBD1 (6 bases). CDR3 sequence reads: CASSTGSSYEQYF. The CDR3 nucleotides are TGTGCCAGCAGTACAGGGAGCTCCTACGAGCAGTACTTC.